This T cell receptor beta chain was sequenced in a study of blood T cell repertoires in COVID-19. Turning to the study itself: Sites across the United States, Italy and Spain contributed samples from acute and convalescent COVID-19. T cells, B-cell-depleted T cells, or PBMCs supplied cDNA or gDNA.

Generated by immunoSEQ multiplex PCR, the TCRdb table keeps only in-frame clones and is missing some. The sample yields some 290,000 clones, roughly nine tenths seen once. The Seattle patients, enrolled during active infection, were followed longitudinally. V gave up 3 bases and J gave up 5 bases, with 14 bases separating them. The CDR3 runs 16 residues. Per germline, CDR1 ENHRY and CDR2 SYGVKD. The rearrangement joins TRBV10-3 to TRBJ1-6; possible D gene TRBD1, 5 bases. The sample was peripheral blood. The receptor was isolated from a woman younger than 45 with COVID-19, enrolled during active disease. The CDR3 is CAISDRQGWDNSPLHF. The CDR3, as DNA: TGTGCCATCAGTGACAGGCAGGGATGGGATAATTCACCCCTCCACTTT.